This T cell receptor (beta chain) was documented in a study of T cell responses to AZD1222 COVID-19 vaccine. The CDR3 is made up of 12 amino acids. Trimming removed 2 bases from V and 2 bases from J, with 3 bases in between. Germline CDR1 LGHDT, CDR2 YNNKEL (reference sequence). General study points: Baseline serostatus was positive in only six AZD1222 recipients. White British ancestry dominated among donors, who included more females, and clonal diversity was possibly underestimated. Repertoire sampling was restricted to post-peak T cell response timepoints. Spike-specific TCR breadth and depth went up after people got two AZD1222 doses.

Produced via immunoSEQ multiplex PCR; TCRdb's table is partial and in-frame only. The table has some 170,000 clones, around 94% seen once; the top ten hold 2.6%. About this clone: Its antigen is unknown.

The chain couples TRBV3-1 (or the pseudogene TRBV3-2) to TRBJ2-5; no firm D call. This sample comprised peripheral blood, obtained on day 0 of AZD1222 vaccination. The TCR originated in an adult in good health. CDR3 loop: CASSQLQETQYF. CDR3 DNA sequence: TGTGCCAGCAGCCAACTTCAAGAGACCCAGTACTTC.